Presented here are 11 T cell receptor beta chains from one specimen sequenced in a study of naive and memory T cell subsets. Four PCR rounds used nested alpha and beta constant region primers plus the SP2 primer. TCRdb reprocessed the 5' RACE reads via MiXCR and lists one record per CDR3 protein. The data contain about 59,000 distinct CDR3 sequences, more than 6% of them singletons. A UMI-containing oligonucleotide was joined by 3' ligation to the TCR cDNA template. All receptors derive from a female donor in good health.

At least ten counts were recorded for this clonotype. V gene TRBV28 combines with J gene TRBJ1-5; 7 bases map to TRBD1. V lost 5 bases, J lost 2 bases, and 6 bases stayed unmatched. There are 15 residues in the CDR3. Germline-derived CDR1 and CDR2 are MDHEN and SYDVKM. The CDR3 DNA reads TGTGCCAGCAGTCTACAGACAGGGCGCAATCAGCCCCAGCATTTT. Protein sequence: CASSLQTGRNQPQHF.

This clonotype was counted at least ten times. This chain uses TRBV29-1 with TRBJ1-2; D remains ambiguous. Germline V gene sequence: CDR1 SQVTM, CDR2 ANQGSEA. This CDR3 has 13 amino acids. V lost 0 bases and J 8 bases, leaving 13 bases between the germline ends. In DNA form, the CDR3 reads TGCAGCGTTGAAGATCGTTATCAGGACGGCTACACCTTC. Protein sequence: CSVEDRYQDGYTF.

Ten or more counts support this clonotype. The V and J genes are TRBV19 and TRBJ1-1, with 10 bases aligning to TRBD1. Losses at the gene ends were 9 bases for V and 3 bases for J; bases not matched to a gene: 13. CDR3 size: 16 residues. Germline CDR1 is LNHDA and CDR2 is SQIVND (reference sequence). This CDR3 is CASKAIDRGLYTEAFF. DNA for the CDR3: TGTGCCAGCAAAGCAATAGACAGGGGGCTGTACACTGAAGCTTTCTTT.

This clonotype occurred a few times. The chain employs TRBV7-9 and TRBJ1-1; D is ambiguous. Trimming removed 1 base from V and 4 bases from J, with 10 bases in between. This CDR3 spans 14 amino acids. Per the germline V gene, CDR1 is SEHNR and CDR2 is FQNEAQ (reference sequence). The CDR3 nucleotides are TGTGCCAGCAGCTTAGAAGTGGTGAGCACTGAAGCTTTCTTT. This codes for CASSLEVVSTEAFF. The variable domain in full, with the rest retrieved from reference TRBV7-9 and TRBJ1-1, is DTGVSQNPRHKITKRGQNVTFRCDPISEHNRLYWYRQTLGQGPEFLTYFQNEAQLEKSRLLSDRFSAERPKGSFSTLEIQRTEQGDSAMYLCASSLEVVSTEAFFGQGTRLTVV.

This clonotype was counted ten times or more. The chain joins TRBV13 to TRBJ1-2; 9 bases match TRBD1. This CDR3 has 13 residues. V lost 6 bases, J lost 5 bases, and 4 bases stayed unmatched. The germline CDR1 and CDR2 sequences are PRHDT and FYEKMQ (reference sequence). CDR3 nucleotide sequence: TGTGCCAGCAGGTTCGACAGGGGGTATGGCTACACCTTC. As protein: CASRFDRGYGYTF.

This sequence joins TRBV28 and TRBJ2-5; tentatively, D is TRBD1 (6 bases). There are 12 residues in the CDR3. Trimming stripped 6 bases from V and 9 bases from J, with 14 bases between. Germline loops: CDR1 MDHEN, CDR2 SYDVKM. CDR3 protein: CASRPQGSAQYF. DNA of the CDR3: TGTGCCAGCAGGCCACAGGGCTCGGCCCAGTACTTC.

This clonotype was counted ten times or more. The CDR3 reads CASSSWGGYTF. For the CDR3, the DNA is TGTGCCAGTAGTAGCTGGGGTGGCTACACCTTC. The rearrangement uses TRBV19 and TRBJ1-2, with D unresolved. The ends were cut back, 4 bases at V and 7 bases at J, with 7 bases in the middle. The CDR3 length is 11 residues. CDR1 is LNHDA and CDR2 is SQIVND in the germline V gene (reference sequence).

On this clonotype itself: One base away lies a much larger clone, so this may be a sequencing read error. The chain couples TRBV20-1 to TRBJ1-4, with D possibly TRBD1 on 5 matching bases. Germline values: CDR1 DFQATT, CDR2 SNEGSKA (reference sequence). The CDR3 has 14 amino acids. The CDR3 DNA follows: TGCAATGCTAGAGATCCGCAGGGAGGGGAAAAACTGTTTTTT. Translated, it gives CNARDPQGGEKLFF.

The CDR3 spells CASSPVGAMGTEAFF. The CDR3 nucleotides read TGCGCCAGCAGCCCCGTAGGGGCAATGGGCACTGAAGCTTTCTTT. The chain carries TRBV5-1 and TRBJ1-1, with D possibly matching TRBD1 (5 bases). The CDR3 is 15 amino acids. With 4 bases removed from V and 4 bases from J, the gap between germline ends came to 17 bases. CDR1 SGHRS and CDR2 YFSETQ come from the germline V gene.

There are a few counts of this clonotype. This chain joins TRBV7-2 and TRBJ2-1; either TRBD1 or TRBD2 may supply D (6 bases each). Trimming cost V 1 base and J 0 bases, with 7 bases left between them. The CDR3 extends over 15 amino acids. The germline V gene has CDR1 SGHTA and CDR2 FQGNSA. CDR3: CASSLEGGSYNEQFF. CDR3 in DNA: TGTGCCAGCAGCTTAGAGGGGGGCTCCTACAATGAGCAGTTCTTC.

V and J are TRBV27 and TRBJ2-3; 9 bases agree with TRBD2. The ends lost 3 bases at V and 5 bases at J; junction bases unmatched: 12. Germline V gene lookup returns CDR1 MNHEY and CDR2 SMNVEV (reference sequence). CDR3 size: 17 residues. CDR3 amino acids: CASSLLSGSTSQDTQYF. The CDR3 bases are TGTGCCAGCAGTTTGCTTAGCGGGAGCACTTCGCAAGATACGCAGTATTTT.